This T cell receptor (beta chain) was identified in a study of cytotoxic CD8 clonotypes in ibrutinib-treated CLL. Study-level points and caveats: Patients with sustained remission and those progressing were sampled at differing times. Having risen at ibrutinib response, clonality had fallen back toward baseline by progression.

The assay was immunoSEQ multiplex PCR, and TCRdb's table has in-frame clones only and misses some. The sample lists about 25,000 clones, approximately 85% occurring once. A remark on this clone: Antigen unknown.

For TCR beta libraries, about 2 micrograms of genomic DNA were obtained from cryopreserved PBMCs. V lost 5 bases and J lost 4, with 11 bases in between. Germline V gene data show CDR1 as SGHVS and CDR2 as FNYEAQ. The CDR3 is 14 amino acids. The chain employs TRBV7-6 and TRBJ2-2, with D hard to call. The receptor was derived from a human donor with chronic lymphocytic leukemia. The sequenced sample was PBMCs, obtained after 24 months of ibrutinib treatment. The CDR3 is CASSPRLLTGELFF. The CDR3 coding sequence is TGTGCCAGCAGCCCCAGACTTCTCACCGGGGAGCTGTTTTTT.